This T cell receptor beta chain emerged from a study of blood T cell repertoires in COVID-19. About the research overall: Sites in the United States, Italy and Spain provided acute and convalescent COVID-19 samples. Sources were T cells, B-cell-depleted T cells, or PBMCs; the material itself was cDNA or gDNA.

Using immunoSEQ multiplex PCR, the repertoire was profiled, and TCRdb retains in-frame clones only, with some absent. Counted here are some 280,000 clones, under 90% occurring once; the ten biggest clones make up 0.85% to 1%. CDR1 is SGHTA and CDR2 is FQGTGA in the germline V gene. The CDR3 spans 16 residues. Unmatched junction bases numbered 6, after V lost 3 bases and J lost 4 bases. Sequenced input: peripheral blood. This TCR was recovered from a woman between 40 and 50 years old who had recovered from COVID-19. J is TRBJ2-5 and V is TRBV7-3; the match to TRBD2 covers 12 bases. CDR3 sequence: CASSLTSGGALETQYF. CDR3 in DNA: TGTGCCAGCAGCTTGACTAGCGGGGGAGCTCTAGAGACCCAGTACTTC.